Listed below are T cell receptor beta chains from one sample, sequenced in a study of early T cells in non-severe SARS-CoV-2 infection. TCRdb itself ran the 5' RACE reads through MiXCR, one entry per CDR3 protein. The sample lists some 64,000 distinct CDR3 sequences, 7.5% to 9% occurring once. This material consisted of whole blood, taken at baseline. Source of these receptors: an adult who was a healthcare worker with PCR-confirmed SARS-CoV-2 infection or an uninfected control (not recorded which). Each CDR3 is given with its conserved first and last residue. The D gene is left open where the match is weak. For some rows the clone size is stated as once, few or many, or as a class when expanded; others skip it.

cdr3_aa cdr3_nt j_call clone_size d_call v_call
CASSSGLDQFF TGTGCCAGCAGTTCCGGACTAGACCAGTTCTTC TRBJ2-1 few TRBD2 TRBV6-2/TRBV6-3
CASSVYDRVTGELFF TGTGCCAGCAGCGTATATGACAGGGTGACCGGGGAGCTGTTTTTT TRBJ2-2 - TRBD1 TRBV9
CASSTAGTGDTDTQYF TGTGCCAGCAGTACTGCCGGGACAGGGGACACAGATACGCAGTATTTT TRBJ2-3 many TRBD1 TRBV6-5
CASSPWPRETQYF TGTGCCAGTTCCCCCTGGCCGCGAGAGACCCAGTACTTC TRBJ2-5 - - TRBV19
CASSGRTDTQYF TGTGCCAGCAGCGGCCGGACGGATACGCAGTATTTT TRBJ2-3 many - TRBV7-6
CAWSVRSSGRGETQYF TGTGCCTGGAGTGTACGGTCTAGCGGGAGAGGCGAGACCCAGTACTTC TRBJ2-5 few TRBD2 TRBV30
CASSYQGSYNEQFF TGTGCCAGCAGTTACCAGGGATCCTACAATGAGCAGTTCTTC TRBJ2-1 many - TRBV6-5
CASTEGASNQPQHF TGTGCCAGCACCGAGGGGGCTAGCAATCAGCCCCAGCATTTT TRBJ1-5 few TRBD1 TRBV6-2/TRBV6-3
CASTTERGREEADTQYF TGTGCCAGCACCACAGAGCGGGGGCGGGAAGAGGCAGATACGCAGTATTTT TRBJ2-3 few TRBD2 TRBV4-2
CASSPQVWGGYTF TGTGCCAGCAGTCCCCAAGTTTGGGGTGGCTACACCTTC TRBJ1-2 few - TRBV12-3/TRBV12-4
CSARKREGLDTQYF TGCAGTGCTAGGAAGCGGGAGGGCCTTGATACGCAGTATTTT TRBJ2-3 many TRBD2 TRBV20-1
CAISPGTGDLETQYF TGTGCCATCAGCCCAGGGACAGGGGATCTGGAGACCCAGTACTTC TRBJ2-5 - TRBD1 TRBV10-3
CASSRYQGYRSMNTEAFF TGTGCCAGCTCACGTTATCAGGGGTATCGTTCGATGAACACTGAAGCTTTCTTT TRBJ1-1 many - TRBV18
CASAHPRGSLTDTQYF TGTGCTAGTGCCCACCCGAGGGGGTCTCTCACAGATACGCAGTATTTT TRBJ2-3 few - TRBV12-5
CASSFLTSGNNEQFF TGTGCCAGCAGCTTTTTGACTAGCGGTAACAATGAGCAGTTCTTC TRBJ2-1 - TRBD2 TRBV7-2
CATSRAQDGEKLFF TGTGCCACCAGCAGAGCACAGGATGGGGAAAAACTGTTTTTT TRBJ1-4 few - TRBV15
CASSGGTGTDTQYF TGTGCCAGCAGCGGCGGAACGGGCACAGATACGCAGTATTTT TRBJ2-3 many - TRBV11-2
CASSFMGTEETQYF TGTGCCAGCAGTTTTATGGGGACAGAAGAGACCCAGTACTTC TRBJ2-5 many TRBD1 TRBV12-3/TRBV12-4
CASSPRRRQNHSGNTIYF TGTGCCAGCAGCCCCAGAAGGCGGCAGAACCACTCTGGAAACACCATATATTTT TRBJ1-3 many - TRBV11-2
CASSILGISYGYTF TGTGCCAGTAGTATATTGGGCATCAGCTATGGCTACACCTTC TRBJ1-2 many - TRBV19
CSVGGTLYNEQFF TGCAGCGTTGGGGGGACACTCTACAATGAGCAGTTCTTC TRBJ2-1 few - TRBV29-1
CASSLAGTGTATEAFF TGTGCCAGCAGCTTAGCCGGGACAGGGACTGCCACTGAAGCTTTCTTT TRBJ1-1 many TRBD1 TRBV11-3
CSAREVPSSPLHF TGCAGTGCTAGAGAGGTCCCGAGTTCACCCCTCCACTTT TRBJ1-6 few - TRBV20-1
CASTSGPYEQYF TGTGCCAGCACCTCCGGGCCCTACGAGCAGTACTTC TRBJ2-7 few - TRBV6-2/TRBV6-3
CAWSVWGFNYGYTF TGTGCCTGGAGTGTATGGGGGTTTAACTATGGCTACACCTTC TRBJ1-2 many - TRBV30
CASGTSAWNEQFF TGTGCCAGCGGGACTAGCGCATGGAATGAGCAGTTCTTC TRBJ2-1 - TRBD2 TRBV6-6
CASRGSGGSYNEQFF TGTGCCAGCCGAGGTTCGGGAGGGTCCTACAATGAGCAGTTCTTC TRBJ2-1 many TRBD2 TRBV7-9
CASSRSDTNYGYTF TGCGCCAGCAGCCGATCCGACACTAACTATGGCTACACCTTC TRBJ1-2 - - TRBV4-3
CSAADPGQGSGNTIYF TGCAGTGCTGCAGACCCGGGACAGGGATCTGGAAACACCATATATTTT TRBJ1-3 few TRBD1 TRBV20-1
CASSTRTVVYNEQFF TGTGCCAGCAGTACTAGGACAGTTGTCTACAATGAGCAGTTCTTC TRBJ2-1 few - TRBV2
CASSEYHRGLGNTIYF TGTGCCAGCAGTGAATACCACAGGGGGCTTGGAAACACCATATATTTT TRBJ1-3 many TRBD1 TRBV25-1
CASSLGLAGGITDTQYF TGCGCCAGCAGCTTAGGCCTAGCGGGAGGGATCACAGATACGCAGTATTTT TRBJ2-3 few TRBD2 TRBV5-1
CSVGGSRGTTDTQYF TGCAGCGTGGGCGGGAGCAGGGGGACCACAGATACGCAGTATTTT TRBJ2-3 - - TRBV29-1
CASSQEARGADTQYF TGCGCCAGCAGCCAAGAGGCGAGGGGAGCAGATACGCAGTATTTT TRBJ2-3 many - TRBV4-3
CATSAGTGDDQPQHF TGTGCCACCAGCGCCGGGACAGGGGACGATCAGCCCCAGCATTTT TRBJ1-5 few TRBD1 TRBV15
CASSPGAGEQYF TGTGCCAGCAGCCCGGGAGCGGGGGAGCAGTACTTC TRBJ2-7 few TRBD2 TRBV7-9
CASSYRRDWVQETQYF TGTGCCAGCAGCTACCGAAGGGATTGGGTTCAAGAGACCCAGTACTTC TRBJ2-5 - - TRBV7-6
CASSLVAGSSNNEQFF TGCGCCAGCAGCTTGGTCGCAGGGAGTAGTAACAATGAGCAGTTCTTC TRBJ2-1 - - TRBV5-1
CAISESGTMDNEQFF TGTGCCATCAGTGAGTCCGGGACTATGGACAATGAGCAGTTCTTC TRBJ2-1 - TRBD2 TRBV10-3
CASSLSSGGDGYTF TGCGCCAGCAGCTTGAGCTCAGGGGGCGACGGCTACACCTTC TRBJ1-2 - TRBD1 TRBV5-1
CASSPRTGLNTEAFF TGTGCCAGCTCACCCCGGACAGGACTGAACACTGAAGCTTTCTTT TRBJ1-1 few TRBD1 TRBV18
CASSLDQQVPYEQYF TGCGCCAGCAGCTTGGACCAACAGGTGCCCTACGAGCAGTACTTC TRBJ2-7 few - TRBV5-1
CSARRGRTKETQYF TGCAGTGCTAGACGGGGGAGGACCAAAGAGACCCAGTACTTC TRBJ2-5 many - TRBV20-1
CASSEGIYSNQPQHF TGTGCCAGCAGTGAGGGGATCTATAGCAATCAGCCCCAGCATTTT TRBJ1-5 - - TRBV11-2
CASSLNSYEQFF TGTGCCAGCAGCTTGAATAGTTACGAGCAGTTCTTC TRBJ2-1 many - TRBV7-2
CASSQDGSGADTQYF TGTGCCAGCAGCCAAGACGGGAGCGGAGCAGATACGCAGTATTTT TRBJ2-3 few - TRBV4-2
CASSLLFPGQGEQYF TGTGCCAGCAGTCTATTATTCCCGGGACAGGGCGAGCAGTACTTC TRBJ2-7 many TRBD1 TRBV12-3/TRBV12-4
CASNAFGTSGAYEQYF TGTGCCAGCAATGCGTTCGGGACTAGCGGTGCCTACGAGCAGTACTTC TRBJ2-7 - TRBD2 TRBV12-3/TRBV12-4
CASSLGTGRTGELFF TGCGCCAGCAGCTTAGGAACAGGGAGAACCGGGGAGCTGTTTTTT TRBJ2-2 - - TRBV5-1
CASSAGDRGNYGYTF TGTGCCAGCAGCGCAGGAGACAGGGGGAACTATGGCTACACCTTC TRBJ1-2 many TRBD1 TRBV9
CSVEAQGGTYEQYF TGCAGCGTTGAAGCACAGGGGGGCACCTACGAGCAGTACTTC TRBJ2-7 few TRBD1 TRBV29-1
CATSPPGQGDNEQFF TGTGCCACCAGCCCTCCGGGACAGGGGGACAATGAGCAGTTCTTC TRBJ2-1 many TRBD1 TRBV24-1
CASSLAGGFEAFF TGTGCCAGCAGCTTAGCTGGTGGTTTTGAAGCTTTCTTT TRBJ1-1 many - TRBV7-9
CASSRKPGDEQYF TGTGCCAGCAGCCGCAAGCCGGGGGACGAGCAGTACTTC TRBJ2-7 many - TRBV7-2
CSAWDSLPSGNTIYF TGCAGTGCTTGGGACAGCCTTCCTTCTGGAAACACCATATATTTT TRBJ1-3 few TRBD1 TRBV20-1
CASSHRSGALYNEQFF TGTGCCAGTAGTCACCGAAGCGGAGCCTTATACAATGAGCAGTTCTTC TRBJ2-1 - - TRBV19
CASSRGTQRYEQYF TGTGCCAGCAGCCGGGGGACACAGAGATACGAGCAGTACTTC TRBJ2-7 many - TRBV7-9
CASSLRQGPYEQYF TGTGCCAGCAGTCTCCGACAGGGTCCCTACGAGCAGTACTTC TRBJ2-7 - TRBD1 TRBV6-2/TRBV6-3
CASSFRGAGQETQYF TGTGCCAGCAGTTTTAGGGGGGCTGGACAAGAGACCCAGTACTTC TRBJ2-5 many - TRBV28
CASSILGSTDTQYF TGTGCCAGTAGTATTCTCGGGAGCACAGATACGCAGTATTTT TRBJ2-3 - - TRBV19